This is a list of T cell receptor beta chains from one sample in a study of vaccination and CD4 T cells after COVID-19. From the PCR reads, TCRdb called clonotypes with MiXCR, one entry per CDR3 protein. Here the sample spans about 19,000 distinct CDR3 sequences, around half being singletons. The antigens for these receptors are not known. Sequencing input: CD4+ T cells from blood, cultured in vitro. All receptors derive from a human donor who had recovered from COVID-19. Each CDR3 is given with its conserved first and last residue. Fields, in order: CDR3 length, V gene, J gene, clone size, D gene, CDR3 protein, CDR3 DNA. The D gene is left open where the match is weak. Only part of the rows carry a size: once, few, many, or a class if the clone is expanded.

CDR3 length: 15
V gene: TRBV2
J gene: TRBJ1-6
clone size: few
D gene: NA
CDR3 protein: CASSGTSSYNSPLHF
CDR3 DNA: TGTGCCAGCAGCGGGACTAGCTCCTATAATTCACCCCTCCACTTT

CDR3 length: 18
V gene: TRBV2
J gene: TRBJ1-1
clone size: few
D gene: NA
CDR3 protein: CASSPLMGDRLWETEAFF
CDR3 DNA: TGTGCCAGCAGTCCCCTCATGGGGGACCGACTGTGGGAGACTGAAGCTTTCTTT

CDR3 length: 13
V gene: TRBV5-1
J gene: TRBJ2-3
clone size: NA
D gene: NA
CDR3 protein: CASSLRDTDTQYF
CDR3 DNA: TGCGCCAGCAGCTTAAGAGACACAGATACGCAGTATTTT

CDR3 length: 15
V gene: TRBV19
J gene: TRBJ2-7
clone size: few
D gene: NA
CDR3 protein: CASSSDLAAVYEQYF
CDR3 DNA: TGTGCCAGTAGTTCAGATTTAGCGGCCGTCTACGAGCAGTACTTC

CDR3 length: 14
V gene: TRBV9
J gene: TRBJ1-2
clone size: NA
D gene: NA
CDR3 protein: CASSVGWANYGYTF
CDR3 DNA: TGTGCCAGCAGCGTTGGGTGGGCTAACTATGGCTACACCTTC

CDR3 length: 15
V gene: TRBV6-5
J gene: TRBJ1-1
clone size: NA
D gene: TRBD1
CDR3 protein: CASSYSGQGPTEAFF
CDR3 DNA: TGTGCCAGCAGTTACTCAGGACAGGGGCCGACTGAAGCTTTCTTT

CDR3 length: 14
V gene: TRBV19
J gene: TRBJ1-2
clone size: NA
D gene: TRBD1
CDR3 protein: CASSIGQEDYGYTF
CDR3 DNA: TGTGCCAGTAGTATCGGACAGGAGGACTATGGCTACACCTTC

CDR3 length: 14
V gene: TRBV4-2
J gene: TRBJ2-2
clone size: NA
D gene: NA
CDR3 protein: CASSRDYYTGELFF
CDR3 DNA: TGTGCCAGCAGCCGCGACTATTACACCGGGGAGCTGTTTTTT

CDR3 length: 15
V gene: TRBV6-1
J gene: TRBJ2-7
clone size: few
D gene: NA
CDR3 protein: CASSRGDLASSEQYF
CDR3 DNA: TGTGCCAGCAGTAGGGGGGACTTAGCTAGCAGCGAGCAGTACTTC

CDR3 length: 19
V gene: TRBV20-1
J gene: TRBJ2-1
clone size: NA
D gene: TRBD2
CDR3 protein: CSARVRGRGVLAGNNEQFF
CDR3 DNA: TGCAGTGCTAGAGTACGGGGCAGAGGGGTGCTAGCGGGAAACAATGAGCAGTTCTTC

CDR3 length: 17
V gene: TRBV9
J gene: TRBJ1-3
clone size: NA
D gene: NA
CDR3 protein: CASSVGGRVSSGNTIYF
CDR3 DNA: TGTGCCAGCAGCGTAGGGGGCAGGGTGAGCTCTGGAAACACCATATATTTT

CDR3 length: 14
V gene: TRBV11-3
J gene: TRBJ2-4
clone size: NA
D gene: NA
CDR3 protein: CASSFRDSADIQYF
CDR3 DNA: TGTGCCAGCAGCTTCCGGGACTCGGCGGACATTCAGTACTTC

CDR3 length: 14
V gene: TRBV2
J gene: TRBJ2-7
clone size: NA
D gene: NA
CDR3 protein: CASSGGWGIYEQYF
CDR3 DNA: TGTGCCAGCAGTGGGGGTTGGGGGATATACGAGCAGTACTTC

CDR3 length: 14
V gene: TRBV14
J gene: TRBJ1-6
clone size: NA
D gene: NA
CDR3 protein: CASSQERQRSPLHF
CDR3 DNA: TGTGCCAGCAGCCAAGAAAGGCAAAGATCACCCCTCCACTTT

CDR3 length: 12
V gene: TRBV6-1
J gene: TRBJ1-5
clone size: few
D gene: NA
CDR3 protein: CASSDGDQPQHF
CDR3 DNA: TGTGCCAGCAGCGATGGGGATCAGCCCCAGCATTTT

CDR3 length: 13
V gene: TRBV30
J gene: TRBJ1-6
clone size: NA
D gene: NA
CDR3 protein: CAWSIWNNSPLHF
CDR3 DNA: TGTGCCTGGAGTATTTGGAATAATTCACCCCTCCACTTT

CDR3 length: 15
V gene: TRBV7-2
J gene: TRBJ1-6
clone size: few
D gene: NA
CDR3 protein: CASSLAGLGDSPLHF
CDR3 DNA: TGTGCCAGCAGCTTAGCTGGCCTGGGGGACTCACCCCTCCACTTT

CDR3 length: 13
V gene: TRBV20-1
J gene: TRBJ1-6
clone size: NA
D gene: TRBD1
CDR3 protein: CSAYRGSNSPLHF
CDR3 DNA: TGCAGTGCTTACAGGGGCAGCAATTCACCCCTCCACTTT

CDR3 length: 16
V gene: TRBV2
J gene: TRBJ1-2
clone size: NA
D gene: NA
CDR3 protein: CASSAGTRRIGYGYTF
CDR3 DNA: TGTGCCAGCAGCGCCGGGACAAGAAGGATAGGCTATGGCTACACCTTC

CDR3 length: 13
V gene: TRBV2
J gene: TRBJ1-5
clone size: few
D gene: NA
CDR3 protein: CASSEGLEQPQHF
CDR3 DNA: TGTGCCAGCAGTGAGGGTTTAGAACAGCCCCAGCATTTT

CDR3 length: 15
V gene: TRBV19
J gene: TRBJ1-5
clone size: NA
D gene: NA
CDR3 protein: CASSIRGTSNQPQHF
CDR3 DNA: TGTGCCAGTAGTATACGGGGAACTAGCAATCAGCCCCAGCATTTT

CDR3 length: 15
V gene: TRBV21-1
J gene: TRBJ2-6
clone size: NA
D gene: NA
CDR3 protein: CASTPPGQRANVLTF
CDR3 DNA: TGTGCCAGCACCCCCCCGGGGCAGAGGGCCAACGTCCTGACTTTC

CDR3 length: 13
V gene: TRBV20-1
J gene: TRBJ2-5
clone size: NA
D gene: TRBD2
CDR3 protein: CSAPIAGQETQYF
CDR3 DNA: TGCAGTGCACCGATAGCGGGACAAGAGACCCAGTACTTC

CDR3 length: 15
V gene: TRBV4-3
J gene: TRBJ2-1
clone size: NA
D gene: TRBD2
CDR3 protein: CASSLGTSGSNEQFF
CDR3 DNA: TGCGCCAGCAGCCTTGGGACTAGCGGGAGTAATGAGCAGTTCTTC

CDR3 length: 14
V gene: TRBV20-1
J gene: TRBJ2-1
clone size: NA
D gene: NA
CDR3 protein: CSAKPLRAYNVQFF
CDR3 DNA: TGCAGTGCCAAGCCCCTACGAGCATACAATGTGCAGTTCTTC

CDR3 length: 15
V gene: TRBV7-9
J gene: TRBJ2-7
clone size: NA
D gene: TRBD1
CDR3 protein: CASSLDGTGSYEQYF
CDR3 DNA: TGTGCCAGCAGCTTAGACGGGACAGGGTCCTACGAGCAGTACTTC

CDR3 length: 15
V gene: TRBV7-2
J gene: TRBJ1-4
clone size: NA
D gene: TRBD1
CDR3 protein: CASSFGQVNNEKLFF
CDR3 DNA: TGTGCCAGCAGCTTCGGACAGGTGAATAATGAAAAACTGTTTTTT

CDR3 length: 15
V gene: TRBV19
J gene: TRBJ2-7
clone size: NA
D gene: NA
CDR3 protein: CASSPPGQDSYEQYF
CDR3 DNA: TGTGCCAGTAGCCCCCCGGGACAAGACTCCTACGAGCAGTACTTC

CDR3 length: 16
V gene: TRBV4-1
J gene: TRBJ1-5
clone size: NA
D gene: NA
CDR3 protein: CASSQGRGARNQPQHF
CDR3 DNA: TGCGCCAGCAGCCAAGGACGAGGGGCACGGAATCAGCCCCAGCATTTT

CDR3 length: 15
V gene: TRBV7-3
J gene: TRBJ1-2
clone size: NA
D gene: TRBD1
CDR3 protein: CASSARDRGRGGYTF
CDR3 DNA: TGTGCCAGCAGCGCACGGGACAGGGGGCGCGGAGGCTACACCTTC

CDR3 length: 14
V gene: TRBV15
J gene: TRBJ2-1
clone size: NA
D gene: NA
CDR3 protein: CATSRGSSYNEQFF
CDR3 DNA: TGTGCCACCAGCAGGGGGAGCTCCTACAATGAGCAGTTCTTC

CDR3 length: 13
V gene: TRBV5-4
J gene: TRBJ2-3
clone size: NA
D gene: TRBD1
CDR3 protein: CASREDRGRAQYF
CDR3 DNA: TGTGCCAGCAGGGAAGACAGGGGGCGGGCGCAGTATTTT

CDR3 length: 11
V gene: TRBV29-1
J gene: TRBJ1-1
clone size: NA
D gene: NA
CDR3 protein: CSVEVTVEAFF
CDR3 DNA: TGCAGCGTTGAGGTGACAGTAGAAGCTTTCTTT

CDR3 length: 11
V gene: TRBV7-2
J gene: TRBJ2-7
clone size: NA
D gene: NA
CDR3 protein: CASSVQYEQYF
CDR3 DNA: TGTGCCAGCAGCGTACAATACGAGCAGTACTTC

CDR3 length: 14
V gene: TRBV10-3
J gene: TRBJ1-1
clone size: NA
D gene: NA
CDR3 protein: CAISDPKLNTEAFF
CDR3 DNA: TGTGCCATCAGTGATCCGAAACTTAACACTGAAGCTTTCTTT

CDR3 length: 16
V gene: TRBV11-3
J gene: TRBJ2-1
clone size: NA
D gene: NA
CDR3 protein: CASSLVDRTGNNEQFF
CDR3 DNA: TGTGCCAGCAGCTTAGTGGACCGTACGGGTAACAATGAGCAGTTCTTC

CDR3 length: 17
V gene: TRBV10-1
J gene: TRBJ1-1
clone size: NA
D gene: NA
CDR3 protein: CASSESITLTLNTEAFF
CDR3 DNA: TGCGCCAGCAGTGAGTCGATTACTCTTACCTTGAACACTGAAGCTTTCTTT

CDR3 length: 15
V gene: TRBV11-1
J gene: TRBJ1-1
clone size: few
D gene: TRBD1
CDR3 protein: CASSFDYRGNTEAFF
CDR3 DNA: TGTGCCAGCAGCTTCGATTACAGGGGGAACACTGAAGCTTTCTTT

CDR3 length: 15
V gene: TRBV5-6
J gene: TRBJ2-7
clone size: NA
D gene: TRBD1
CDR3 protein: CASSAGQGAPYEQYF
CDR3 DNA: TGTGCCAGCAGCGCGGGACAGGGGGCCCCCTACGAGCAGTACTTC

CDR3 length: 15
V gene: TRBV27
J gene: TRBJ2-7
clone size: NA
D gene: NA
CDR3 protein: CASSFVRGAGYEQYF
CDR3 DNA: TGTGCCAGCAGTTTCGTCAGGGGCGCCGGTTACGAGCAGTACTTC

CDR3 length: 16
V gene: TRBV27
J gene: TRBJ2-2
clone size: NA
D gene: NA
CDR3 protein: CASKKTGTANTGELFF
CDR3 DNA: TGTGCCAGCAAAAAAACCGGGACGGCGAACACCGGGGAGCTGTTTTTT

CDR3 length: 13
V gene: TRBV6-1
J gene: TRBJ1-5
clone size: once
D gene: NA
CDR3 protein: CASSGTVNQPQHF
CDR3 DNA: TGTGCCAGCAGTGGCACAGTCAATCAGCCCCAGCATTTT

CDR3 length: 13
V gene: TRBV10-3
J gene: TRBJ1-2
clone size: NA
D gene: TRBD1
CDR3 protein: CAIKGQGENGYTF
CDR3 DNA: TGTGCCATCAAGGGACAGGGGGAGAATGGCTACACCTTC

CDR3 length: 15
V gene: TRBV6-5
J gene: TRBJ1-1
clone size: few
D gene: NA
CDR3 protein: CASSSLGAMNTEAFF
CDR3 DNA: TGTGCCAGCAGTTCGCTGGGGGCGATGAACACTGAAGCTTTCTTT

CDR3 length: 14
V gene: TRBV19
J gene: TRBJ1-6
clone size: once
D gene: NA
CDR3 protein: CASMARGYNSPLHF
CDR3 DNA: TGTGCCAGTATGGCCAGGGGATATAATTCACCCCTCCACTTT

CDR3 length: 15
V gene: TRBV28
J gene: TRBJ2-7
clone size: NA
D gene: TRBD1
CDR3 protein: CASSSTGGLTYEQYF
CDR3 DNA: TGTGCCAGCAGTTCGACAGGGGGCCTAACCTACGAGCAGTACTTC

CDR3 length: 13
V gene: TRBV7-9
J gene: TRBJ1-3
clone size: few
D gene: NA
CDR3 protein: CASSLNSGNTIYF
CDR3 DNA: TGTGCCAGCAGCTTGAATTCTGGAAACACCATATATTTT

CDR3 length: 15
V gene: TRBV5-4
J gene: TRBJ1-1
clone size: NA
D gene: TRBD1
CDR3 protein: CASSMGQGVSTEAFF
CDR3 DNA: TGTGCCAGCAGCATGGGACAGGGGGTGTCCACTGAAGCTTTCTTT

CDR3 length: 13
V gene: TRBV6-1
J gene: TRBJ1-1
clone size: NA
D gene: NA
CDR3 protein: CATTRGRDTEAFF
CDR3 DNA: TGTGCCACCACTAGGGGTAGGGACACTGAAGCTTTCTTT

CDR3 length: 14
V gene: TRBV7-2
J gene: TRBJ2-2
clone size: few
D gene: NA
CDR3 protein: CASSLSPGAGELFF
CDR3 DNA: TGTGCCAGCAGCTTAAGTCCCGGGGCCGGGGAGCTGTTTTTT

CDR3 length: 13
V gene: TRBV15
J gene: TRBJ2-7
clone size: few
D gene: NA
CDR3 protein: CATSRGAGYEQYF
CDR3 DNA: TGTGCCACCAGCAGAGGAGCAGGGTACGAGCAGTACTTC

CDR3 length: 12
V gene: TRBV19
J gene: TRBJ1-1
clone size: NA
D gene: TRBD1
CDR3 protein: CASSRTGLEAFF
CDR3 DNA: TGTGCCAGTAGTAGGACAGGGCTGGAAGCTTTCTTT

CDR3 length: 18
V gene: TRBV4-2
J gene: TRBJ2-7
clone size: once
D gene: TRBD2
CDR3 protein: CASSQEGTSGRSYYEQYF
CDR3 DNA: TGTGCCAGCAGCCAAGAGGGGACTAGCGGGAGGTCTTACTACGAGCAGTACTTC

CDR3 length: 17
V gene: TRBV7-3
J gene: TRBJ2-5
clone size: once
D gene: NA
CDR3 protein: CASSFGARGGGQETQYF
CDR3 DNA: TGTGCCAGCAGCTTCGGGGCCAGGGGGGGTGGCCAAGAGACCCAGTACTTC

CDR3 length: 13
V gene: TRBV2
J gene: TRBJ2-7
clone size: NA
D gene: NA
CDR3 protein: CASRDPTTGPLYF
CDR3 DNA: TGTGCCAGCAGGGATCCGACTACAGGCCCCCTGTACTTC

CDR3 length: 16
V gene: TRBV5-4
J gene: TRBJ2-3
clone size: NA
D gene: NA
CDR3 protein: CASSSPTGRLTDTQYF
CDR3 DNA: TGTGCCAGCAGCTCACCCACCGGACGGCTCACAGATACGCAGTATTTT

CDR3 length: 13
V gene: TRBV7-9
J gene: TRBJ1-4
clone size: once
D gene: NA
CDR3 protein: CASSIGPNEKLFF
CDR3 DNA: TGTGCCAGCAGCATAGGACCGAACGAAAAACTGTTTTTT

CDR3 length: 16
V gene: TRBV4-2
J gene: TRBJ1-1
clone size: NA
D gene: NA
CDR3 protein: CASSQDSQGARAEAFF
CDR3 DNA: TGTGCCAGCAGCCAAGACTCACAGGGAGCGAGGGCTGAAGCTTTCTTT

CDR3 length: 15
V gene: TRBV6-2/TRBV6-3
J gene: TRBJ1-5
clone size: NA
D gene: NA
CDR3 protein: CASSYQSRGNQPQHF
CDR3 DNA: TGTGCCAGCAGTTACCAGAGCCGAGGGAACCAGCCCCAGCATTTT